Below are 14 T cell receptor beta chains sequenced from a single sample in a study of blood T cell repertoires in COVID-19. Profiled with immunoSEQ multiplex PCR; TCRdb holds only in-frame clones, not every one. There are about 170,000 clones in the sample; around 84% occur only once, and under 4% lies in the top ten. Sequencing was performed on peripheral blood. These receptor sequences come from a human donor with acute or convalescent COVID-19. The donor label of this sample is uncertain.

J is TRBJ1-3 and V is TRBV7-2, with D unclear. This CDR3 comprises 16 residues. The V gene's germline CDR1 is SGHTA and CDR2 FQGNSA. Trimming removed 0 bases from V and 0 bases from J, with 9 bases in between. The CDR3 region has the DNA TGTGCCAGCAGCTTAGCGATCCGGAGCTCTGGAAACACCATATATTTT. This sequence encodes CASSLAIRSSGNTIYF.

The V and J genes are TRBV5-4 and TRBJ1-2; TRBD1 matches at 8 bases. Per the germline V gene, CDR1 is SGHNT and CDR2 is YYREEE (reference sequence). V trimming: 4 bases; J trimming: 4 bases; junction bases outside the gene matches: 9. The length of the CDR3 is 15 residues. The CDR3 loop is CASSPEAGGTYGYTF. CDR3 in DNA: TGTGCCAGCAGCCCAGAGGCAGGGGGCACCTATGGCTACACCTTC.

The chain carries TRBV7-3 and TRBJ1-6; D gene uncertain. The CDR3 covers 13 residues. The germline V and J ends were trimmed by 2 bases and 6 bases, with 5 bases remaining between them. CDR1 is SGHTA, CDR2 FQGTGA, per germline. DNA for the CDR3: TGTGCCAGCAGCTTATCGGTTAATTCACCCCTCCACTTT. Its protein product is CASSLSVNSPLHF.

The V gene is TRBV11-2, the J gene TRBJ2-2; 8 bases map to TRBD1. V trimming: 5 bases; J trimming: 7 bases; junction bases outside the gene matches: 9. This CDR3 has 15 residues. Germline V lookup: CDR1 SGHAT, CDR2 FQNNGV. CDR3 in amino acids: CASSQGQVKGGELFF. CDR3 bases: TGTGCCAGCAGCCAGGGACAGGTCAAGGGCGGGGAGCTGTTTTTT.

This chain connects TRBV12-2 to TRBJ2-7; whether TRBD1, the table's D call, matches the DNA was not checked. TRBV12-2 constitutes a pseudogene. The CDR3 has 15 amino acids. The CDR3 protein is CASRQRDRGTVEQYF. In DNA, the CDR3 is TGTGCAAGTCGCCAACGGGACAGGGGAACGGTCGAGCAGTACTTC.

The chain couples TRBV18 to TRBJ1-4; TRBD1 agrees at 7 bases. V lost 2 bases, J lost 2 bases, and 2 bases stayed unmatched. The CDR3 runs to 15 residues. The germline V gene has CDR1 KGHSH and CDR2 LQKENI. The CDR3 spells CASSPGTATNEKLFF. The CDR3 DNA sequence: TGTGCCAGCTCACCAGGGACAGCTACTAATGAAAAACTGTTTTTT.

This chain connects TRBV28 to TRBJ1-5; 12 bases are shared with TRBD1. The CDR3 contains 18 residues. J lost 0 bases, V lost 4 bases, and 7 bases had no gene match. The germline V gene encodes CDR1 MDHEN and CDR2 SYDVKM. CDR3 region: CASSSPGQGAFSNQPQHF. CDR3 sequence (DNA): TGTGCCAGCAGTTCCCCGGGACAGGGGGCGTTTAGCAATCAGCCCCAGCATTTT.

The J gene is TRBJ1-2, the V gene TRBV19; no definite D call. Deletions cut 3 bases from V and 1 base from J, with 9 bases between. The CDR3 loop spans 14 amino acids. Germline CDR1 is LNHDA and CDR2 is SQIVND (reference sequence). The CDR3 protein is CASSIRSINYGYTF. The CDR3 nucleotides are TGTGCCAGTAGTATTAGGAGTATTAACTATGGCTACACCTTC.

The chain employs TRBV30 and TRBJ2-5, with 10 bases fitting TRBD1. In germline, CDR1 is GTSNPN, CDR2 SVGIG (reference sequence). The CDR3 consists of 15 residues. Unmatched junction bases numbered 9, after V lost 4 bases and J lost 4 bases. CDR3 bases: TGTGCCTGGACGGGACAGGGGCATCCGGGAGAGACCCAGTACTTC. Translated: CAWTGQGHPGETQYF.

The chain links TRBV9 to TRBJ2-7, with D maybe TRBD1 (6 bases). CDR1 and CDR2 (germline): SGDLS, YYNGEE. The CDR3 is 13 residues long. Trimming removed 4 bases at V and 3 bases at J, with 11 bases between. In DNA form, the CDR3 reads TGTGCCAGCAGCCCAGGGGAACGCTACGAGCAGTACTTC. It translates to CASSPGERYEQYF. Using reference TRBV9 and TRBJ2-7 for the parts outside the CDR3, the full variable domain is DSGVTQTPKHLITATGQRVTLRCSPRSGDLSVYWYQQSLDQGLQFLIQYYNGEERAKGNILERFSAQQFPDLHSELNLSSLELGDSALYFCASSPGERYEQYFGPGTRLTVT.

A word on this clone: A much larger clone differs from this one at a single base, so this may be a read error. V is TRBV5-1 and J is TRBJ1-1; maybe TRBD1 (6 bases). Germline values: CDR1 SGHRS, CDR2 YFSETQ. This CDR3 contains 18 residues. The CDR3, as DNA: TGCCCCAGCAGCTTGGAGGGGGGGCGCGGGGAGGGGAACACTGAAGCTTTCTTT. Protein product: CPSSLEGGRGEGNTEAFF.

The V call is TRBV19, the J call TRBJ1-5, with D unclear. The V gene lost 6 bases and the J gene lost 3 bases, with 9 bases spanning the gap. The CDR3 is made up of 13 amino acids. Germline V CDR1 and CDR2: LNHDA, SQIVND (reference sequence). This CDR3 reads CASRAGLNQPQHF. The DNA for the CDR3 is TGTGCCAGTAGGGCAGGTCTCAATCAGCCCCAGCATTTT.

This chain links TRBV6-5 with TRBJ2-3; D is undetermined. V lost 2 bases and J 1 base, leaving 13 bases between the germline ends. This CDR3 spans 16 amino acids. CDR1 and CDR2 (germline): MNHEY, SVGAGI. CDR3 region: CASSYIFGAGTDTQYF. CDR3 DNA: TGTGCCAGCAGTTACATATTCGGCGCGGGCACAGATACGCAGTATTTT.

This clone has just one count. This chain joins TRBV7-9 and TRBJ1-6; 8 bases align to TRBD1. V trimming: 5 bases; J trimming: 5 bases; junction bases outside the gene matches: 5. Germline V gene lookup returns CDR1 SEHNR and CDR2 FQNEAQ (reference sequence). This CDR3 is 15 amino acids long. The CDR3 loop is CASSARTGNNSPLHF. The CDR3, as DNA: TGTGCCAGCAGCGCCAGGACAGGGAATAATTCACCCCTCCACTTT.